This entry features one TCR beta chain sequence. The antigen is not known. The CDR3 runs 13 residues. Per germline, CDR1 DFQATT and CDR2 SNEGSKA (reference sequence). V lost 5 bases, J lost 5 bases, and 15 bases lay in between. The use of previously described methods and listed TCR primers produced the bulk TCR libraries. Each CDR3 protein is one row after TCRdb ran MiXCR on the PCR reads. The sample yields around 94,000 distinct CDR3 sequences, under 40% seen once. The sample comes from a study of molecular identifiers for immune sequencing clone quantification. Study details: Within a replicate experiment, RNA obtained from either roughly 20,000 or 100,000 naive CD8 cells was divided into five aliquots, and four of those aliquots were then sequenced.

The study's findings and limits: In cases of identical TCR molecules sharing a barcode, highly expanded clone sizes could be underestimated. Single-cell amounts of spiked Jurkat TCR RNA were reportedly detectable among about a million naive cells.

This chain joins TRBV20-1 and TRBJ1-1; no clear D gene. The clonotype comes from a human donor in good health. Some libraries in this study had Jurkat cell RNA spiked in. Material for sequencing was naive CD8+ T cells from blood, with Jurkat cell RNA spiked in. This sample's subset: FACS-sorted CD8+CD4-CCR7+CD45RA+ naive T cells. Here the CDR3 reads CSAPTESWTEAFF. CDR3 in DNA: TGCAGTGCTCCTACTGAGTCTTGGACTGAAGCTTTCTTT.